Presented here are 20 T cell receptor beta chains from one specimen sequenced in a study of OX40 agonist ivuxolimab in advanced cancers. Sequenced by immunoSEQ multiplex PCR; TCRdb stores in-frame clones only, minus some. The sample holds 40,000 or so clones, about 88% seen once. The starting material was CD4+ or CD8+ T cells sorted from blood, obtained in a trial of the OX40 agonist ivuxolimab. Every receptor here comes from an adult with an advanced solid tumor such as melanoma, head and neck, liver or kidney cancer.

The gene calls are TRBV7-2 and TRBJ2-5; D gene ambiguous. Germline values: CDR1 SGHTA, CDR2 FQGNSA. The CDR3 is made up of 15 amino acids. V lost 3 bases to trimming and J lost 3 bases, with 14 bases between them. The CDR3 DNA reads as TGTGCCAGCAGCTTTGGCGGTCTCTGGAAAGAGACCCAGTACTTC. Translating it yields CASSFGGLWKETQYF.

This chain uses TRBV7-2 with TRBJ2-7; possible D gene TRBD1, 6 bases. Germline V CDR1 and CDR2: SGHTA, FQGNSA. V was pared by 5 bases and J by 2 bases, with 13 bases between. The CDR3 runs 14 residues. The CDR3: CASSPTQGTYEQYF. In DNA, the CDR3 is TGTGCCAGCAGCCCCACACAGGGAACCTACGAGCAGTACTTC.

This chain connects TRBV6-1 to TRBJ2-7, with a weak D call TRBD2 (6 bases). Trimming removed 0 bases from V and 1 base from J, with 13 bases in between. The germline gives CDR1 MNHNS, CDR2 SASEGT. The CDR3 runs to 16 residues. The CDR3 loop is CASSEAVLALSYEQYF. For the CDR3, the DNA is TGTGCCAGCAGTGAAGCGGTGCTAGCGTTATCCTACGAGCAGTACTTC.

The chain combines TRBV7-6 with TRBJ2-3; D unclear. V lost 8 bases, J lost 4 bases, and 16 bases lay in between. In germline, CDR1 is SGHVS, CDR2 FNYEAQ. The length of the CDR3 is 14 residues. The DNA for the CDR3 is TGTGCCAGCGCCTCGATTTCTCCCGCAGATACGCAGTATTTT. Translating it yields CASASISPADTQYF.

For the CDR3, the DNA is TGTGCCAGCAGGCCTCTACAGGTGCGCCAAGAGACCCAGTACTTC. Its protein is CASRPLQVRQETQYF. The chain employs TRBV27 and TRBJ2-5, with D tentatively TRBD1 (5 bases). Between the trimmed V and J ends, which lost 6 bases and 1 base, there was a span of 15 bases. Germline CDR1 reads MNHEY; CDR2 reads SMNVEV (reference sequence). This CDR3 region has 15 residues.

V is TRBV4-1 and J is TRBJ1-3; D call uncertain. Per the germline V gene, CDR1 is MGHRA and CDR2 is YSYEKL. The CDR3 runs 15 residues. Trimming cost V 1 base and J 0 bases, with 7 bases left between them. The CDR3 sequence is CASSQVGSSGNTIYF. The CDR3 DNA follows: TGCGCCAGCAGCCAAGTCGGAAGCTCTGGAAACACCATATATTTT.

This rearrangement joins TRBV7-8 to TRBJ1-2; 7 positions match TRBD1. V lost 3 bases and J lost 5; bases outside the gene matches: 15. Germline V gene lookup returns CDR1 SGHVS and CDR2 FQNEAQ. The CDR3 totals 17 residues. The CDR3: CASSFLRTGALGYGYTF. CDR3 DNA sequence: TGTGCCAGCAGCTTTTTAAGAACAGGGGCGTTAGGATATGGCTACACCTTC.

The gene calls are TRBV6-4 and TRBJ2-3, with TRBD2 matching over 11 bases. Losses at the gene ends were 0 bases for V and 2 bases for J; bases not matched to a gene: 1. CDR3 length equals 16 residues. The germline V gene encodes CDR1 MRHNA and CDR2 SNTAGT. The CDR3 sequence is CASSDSSGRATDTQYF. CDR3 coding DNA: TGTGCCAGCAGTGACTCTAGCGGGAGGGCCACAGATACGCAGTATTTT.

The chain links TRBV13 to TRBJ2-4, with D unclear. With 4 bases removed from V and 0 bases from J, the gap between germline ends came to 10 bases. The CDR3 runs 15 residues. Germline V gene sequence: CDR1 PRHDT, CDR2 FYEKMQ (reference sequence). The CDR3 reads CASSSRTEAKNIQYF. In nucleotides, the CDR3 is TGTGCCAGCAGCTCAAGGACGGAAGCCAAAAACATTCAGTACTTC.

The genes are TRBV30 and TRBJ2-7; 9 bases are a match to TRBD1. Germline V gene sequence: CDR1 GTSNPN, CDR2 SVGIG (reference sequence). The CDR3 extends over 14 amino acids. Unmatched junction bases numbered 6, after V lost 4 bases and J lost 2 bases. CDR3 sequence: CAWNRGPGTYEQYF. In DNA, the CDR3 is TGTGCCTGGAACAGGGGGCCGGGGACCTACGAGCAGTACTTC.

The V and J genes are TRBV27 and TRBJ1-1, with no clear D. CDR3 length equals 15 residues. CDR1 MNHEY and CDR2 SMNVEV come from the germline V gene (reference sequence). V was clipped by 2 bases and J by 6 bases, with 16 bases between them. This CDR3 is CASSLDPRISPEAFF. The CDR3 DNA is TGTGCCAGCAGTTTAGACCCGAGGATTAGCCCTGAAGCTTTCTTT.

The chain couples TRBV7-8 to TRBJ1-6; no firm D call. Trimming left V 3 bases short and J 6 bases short, with 18 bases between. This CDR3 is built from 17 residues. CDR1 SGHVS and CDR2 FQNEAQ come from the germline V gene. CDR3: CASSLSARLIPNSPLHF. The CDR3 DNA sequence: TGTGCCAGCAGCTTGTCGGCCAGACTGATCCCTAATTCACCCCTCCACTTT.

The genes are TRBV27 and TRBJ1-2, with D possibly TRBD1 on 5 matching bases. The CDR3 contains 12 residues. Trimming removed 8 bases from V and 8 bases from J, with 15 bases in between. CDR1 and CDR2 (germline): MNHEY, SMNVEV (reference sequence). The CDR3 here is CASRGPKVGYTF. Written as DNA, the CDR3 is TGTGCCAGCCGGGGACCCAAGGTCGGCTACACCTTC.

The chain couples TRBV19 to TRBJ2-1; D possibly corresponds to TRBD2 (7 bases). CDR1 and CDR2 from the germline V gene are LNHDA and SQIVND (reference sequence). The V end lost 1 base, the J end lost 13 bases, and 17 bases lay between the germline ends. CDR3 length: 14 amino acids. CDR3 nucleotides: TGTGCCAGTAGTATAGTTGGGGGGGGCCAGACTCAGTTCTTC. Encoded protein: CASSIVGGGQTQFF.

The genes are TRBV7-9 and TRBJ1-2; D is uncertain. Germline CDR1 is SEHNR and CDR2 is FQNEAQ (reference sequence). Trimming left V 5 bases short and J 8 bases short, with 15 bases between. The CDR3 is made up of 13 amino acids. The CDR3 DNA reads as TGTGCCAGCAGCCTGGGGTTAGACCAAGGCTACACCTTC. This encodes CASSLGLDQGYTF.

The rearrangement joins TRBV9 to TRBJ2-1; D ambiguous. Germline CDR1 and CDR2: SGDLS and YYNGEE. The V end was cut by 0 bases, the J end by 7 bases, with 5 bases between. The CDR3 loop spans 12 amino acids. CDR3 nucleotide sequence: TGTGCCAGCAGCGTAGATAGGAATGAGCAGTTCTTC. Protein sequence: CASSVDRNEQFF.

A single count supports this clone. Compared with germline, one end of the junction differs, possibly owing to a read error. This sequence joins TRBV20-1 and TRBJ2-1; D is unresolved. The germline CDR1 and CDR2 sequences are DFQATT and SNEGSKA (reference sequence). The CDR3 is made up of 10 amino acids. Written as DNA, the CDR3 is TGCAGTGCTAGATCCGACCCCCGAATCTTC. Protein sequence: CSARSDPRIF.

The genes are TRBV7-8 and TRBJ1-1, with D possibly TRBD1 on 5 matching bases. The V end lost 5 bases, the J end lost 11 bases, and 24 bases lay between the germline ends. Germline V CDR1 and CDR2: SGHVS, FQNEAQ. This CDR3 has 15 amino acids. The CDR3 loop reads CASSLRDGDVLGAFF. The DNA for the CDR3 is TGTGCCAGCAGCCTCAGAGATGGGGACGTCCTCGGGGCTTTCTTT.

By sample fraction, this clone is medium-sized. The CDR3 DNA sequence: TGTGCCAGCAGCTGGGGGGACAGATTCCAAGAGACCCAGTACTTC. It translates to CASSWGDRFQETQYF. The chain has TRBV5-6 and TRBJ2-5; a possible D gene is TRBD1 (7 bases). Trimming removed 3 bases from V and 1 base from J, with 13 bases in between. Germline assignment: CDR1 SGHDT and CDR2 YYEEEE. This CDR3 has 15 amino acids.

J is TRBJ2-7 and V is TRBV13, with D hard to call. The germline CDR1 and CDR2 sequences are PRHDT and FYEKMQ (reference sequence). Trimming left V 5 bases short and J 0 bases short, with 17 bases between. The CDR3 sequence is 16 residues long. DNA of the CDR3: TGTGCCAGCAGCGTCAGTGGGGTCCGGAGCTCCTACGAGCAGTACTTC. It is translated as CASSVSGVRSSYEQYF.